These T cell receptor beta chains were read from a single sample in a study of TIL therapy for anti-PD-1-resistant metastatic lung cancer. Some clones are missing from TCRdb's copy, which holds only in-frame ones; the method was immunoSEQ multiplex PCR. The sample includes roughly 60,000 clones, 80% to 90% of them seen just once. The input for sequencing was blood, taken at baseline. All receptors derive from a person between 30 and 79 years old with non-small cell lung cancer. CDR3s include the opening cysteine and the closing phenylalanine or tryptophan. D genes are given only for firm matches. Some rows have no size entry. The others give once, few or many, or a class for an expanded clone.

>TRBD2|TRBJ2-1|NA|TRBV2
TGTGCCAGCAGTGACACTTTAGCGGGAGGAGGGTACAATGAGCAGTTCTTC
CASSDTLAGGGYNEQFF
>NA|TRBJ2-3|NA|TRBV11-3
TGTGCCAGCAGCTTAGACCAGAGCACAGATACGCAGTATTTT
CASSLDQSTDTQYF
>NA|TRBJ1-2|NA|TRBV6-5
TGTGCCAGCAGGGACCAGGGCGTCCTATCGGGGGGCTACACCTTC
CASRDQGVLSGGYTF
>NA|TRBJ1-5|NA|TRBV6-1
TGTGCCAGCAGTGAAGCTCTAACAGCCCCCCAGCATTTT
CASSEALTAPQHF
>NA|TRBJ1-1|NA|TRBV19
TGTGCCAGTAGTGTCTCCGGGACAACTAACACTGAAGCTTTCTTT
CASSVSGTTNTEAFF
>TRBD2|TRBJ2-3|NA|TRBV2
TGTGCCAGCAAAGTCGGACTAGCGGGTATTAGGCCCACAGATACGCAGTATTTT
CASKVGLAGIRPTDTQYF
>NA|TRBJ1-1|NA|TRBV10-3
TGTGCCATCAGTGAGGGGGTCGGAAACACTGAAGCTTTCTTT
CAISEGVGNTEAFF
>NA|TRBJ2-7|NA|TRBV7-8
TGTGCCAGCAACCTTCCGGGACTCTCATACGAGCAGTACTTC
CASNLPGLSYEQYF
>NA|TRBJ2-5|NA|TRBV27
TGTGCCAGCAGTTTAATTCTTGGGGAGACCCAGTACTTC
CASSLILGETQYF
>NA|TRBJ2-3|NA|TRBV21-1
TGTGCCAGCAGCGGACAGGGGGCAACAGATACGCAGTATTTT
CASSGQGATDTQYF
>TRBD2|TRBJ2-1|NA|TRBV5-1
TGCGCCAGCAGCTTGGACGTTGCGGGGACTAGCGGGCCAAGCTCCTACAATGAGCAGTTCTTC
CASSLDVAGTSGPSSYNEQFF
>TRBD2|TRBJ2-3|NA|TRBV12-5
TGTGCTAGTGGTTCTTTATTCGAGGCTAGCGGGGGGGAGGAGGAAGATACGCAGTATTTT
CASGSLFEASGGEEEDTQYF
>NA|TRBJ1-2|NA|TRBV15
TGTGCCACCAGCAGTTGGAGGGAACAGCCTAACTATGGCTACACCTTC
CATSSWREQPNYGYTF
>NA|TRBJ1-1|once|TRBV29-1
TGCAGCGTTTTCTCCCAGGGGATCGTCGCTGAAGCTTTCTTT
CSVFSQGIVAEAFF
>TRBD1|TRBJ1-5|NA|TRBV5-8
TGTGCCAGCAGCTTGCTTTTGGGACAGCCTAGCAATCAGCCCCAGCATTTT
CASSLLLGQPSNQPQHF
>NA|TRBJ1-5|NA|TRBV5-5
TGTGCCAGCAGCTCATCAGTTAGCAATCAGCCCCAGCATTTT
CASSSSVSNQPQHF
>NA|TRBJ1-2|NA|TRBV28
TGTGCCAGCAGTTTTTTTATGAGAGAGGGGGTCTATGGCTACACCTTC
CASSFFMREGVYGYTF
>TRBD1|TRBJ1-3|once|TRBV5-1
TGCGCCAGCAGCTTGTCCACAGGGGGCAATGGAAACACCATATATTTT
CASSLSTGGNGNTIYF
>NA|TRBJ2-7|few|TRBV28
TGTGCCAGCAGTTTATTAGCGGAACTCGACGAGCAGTACTTC
CASSLLAELDEQYF
>NA|TRBJ1-2|NA|TRBV10-2
TGCGCCAGCAGTGAGTCGAAAGGGGTTGCTAACTATGGCTACACCTTC
CASSESKGVANYGYTF
>NA|TRBJ2-1|NA|TRBV12-3/TRBV12-4
TGTGCCAGCAGTTTAGCGGGACGGGAGCAGTTCTTC
CASSLAGREQFF
>NA|TRBJ1-2|NA|TRBV9
TGTGCCAGCAGCGTAGGCCTGGCTTCCGAAGGTAGTGGCTACACCTTC
CASSVGLASEGSGYTF
>TRBD1|TRBJ1-5|NA|TRBV19
TGTGCCAGTAGTATGGGACAGCGAGTGAGCAATCAGCCCCAGCATTTT
CASSMGQRVSNQPQHF
>NA|TRBJ2-1|NA|TRBV6-5
TGTGCCAGCAGGCCCGGGACTTATTACAATGAGCAGTTCTTC
CASRPGTYYNEQFF
>TRBD1|TRBJ1-2|few|TRBV12-3/TRBV12-4
TGTGCCAGCAGTTTGGACAGGAACTATGGCTACACCTTC
CASSLDRNYGYTF
>NA|TRBJ2-7|once|TRBV18
TGTGCCAGCTCACCAATAAGGGAATCGGGTAGCGAGCAGTACTTC
CASSPIRESGSEQYF
>TRBD1|TRBJ2-1|NA|TRBV27
TGTGCCAGCAGAGCCGAGGACAGGAGCTCCTACAATGAGCAGTTCTTC
CASRAEDRSSYNEQFF